This T cell receptor beta chain was observed in a study of shared clonotypes between healthy human individuals. Findings and caveats of the study: Clonotype sharing across a few donors was observed for about 5.2% of naive CD4 clonotypes.

CD45RO-negative, CCR7-positively selected cells formed the naive CD8 fraction, excluding terminally differentiated effector memory CD45RA+ cells. Deep-level running was used for the assay. Here immunoSEQ multiplex PCR was the method, and the copy in TCRdb shows in-frame clones only, minus some. Here the sample spans some 600,000 clones, around 96% being singletons. For this clone: The antigen is undetermined.

This clonotype was sampled from a woman aged 25 to 39 in good health. Input material: naive CD8+ T cells sorted from blood.

DNA for the CDR3: TGTGCCAGCAGTGCGGGACTAGCCTACGAGCAGTACTTC. Amino acids: CASSAGLAYEQYF. This chain uses TRBV2 with TRBJ2-7; 8 bases are a match to TRBD2. CDR3 length equals 13 residues. The J segment lost 2 bases and the V segment lost 4 bases, leaving 1 base of the junction unmatched. Germline V lookup: CDR1 SNHLY, CDR2 FYNNEI.